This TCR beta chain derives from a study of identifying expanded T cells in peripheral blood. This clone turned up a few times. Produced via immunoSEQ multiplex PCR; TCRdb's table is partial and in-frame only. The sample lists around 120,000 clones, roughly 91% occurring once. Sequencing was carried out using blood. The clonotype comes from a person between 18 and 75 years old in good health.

The CDR3 reads CASSLAQWSPLHF. The CDR3 DNA reads as TGTGCCAGCAGTTTAGCCCAGTGGTCACCCCTCCACTTT. V and J are TRBV28 and TRBJ1-6; D is unclear. This CDR3 comprises 13 residues. Trimming pared 2 bases from V and 10 bases from J, leaving 9 bases between. CDR1 and CDR2 from the germline V gene are MDHEN and SYDVKM.